Listed below are T cell receptor beta chains from one sample, sequenced in a study of preoperative IRX-2 immunotherapy in early breast cancer. Generated by immunoSEQ multiplex PCR, the TCRdb table keeps only in-frame clones and is missing some. This table has some 5,000 clones, approximately 60% appearing once. The specimen was tumor tissue, collected before IRX-2 immunotherapy. The receptors were gathered from a human donor with breast cancer. Each CDR3 is given with its conserved first and last residue.

V gene | CDR3 protein
TRBV19 | CASRDRGRDTEAFF
TRBV1 | CASSSTGSGELFF
TRBV5-1 | CASSLVPPGPGMNTEAFF
TRBV4-1 | CASSREGLAGYEQYF
TRBV23-1 | CASKGLGRGRVNEGQPQHF
TRBV11-3 | CASSPGLAETDTQYF
TRBV19 | CASSRGQGVTSYEQYF
TRBV28 | CASSRDSLGTEAFF
TRBV6-7 | CASSTGNLNPQHF
TRBV6-8 | CASSRGQGPLQNQPQHF
TRBV12-5 | CASGSPLGAAVAHNEQFF
TRBV6-8 | CASSFPGGGYTF
TRBV19 | CASLPQVSSGNTIYF
TRBV10-3 | CAISESPGLAGDTQYF
TRBV22-1 | CASSERGRVDQPQHF
TRBV6-8 | CASSPSNRGLVTGELFF
TRBV18 | CASSPIGSNTEAFF
TRBV19 | CASSTGSQETQYF
TRBV7-6 | CASSLGVGATYNEQFF
TRBV28 | CASSSQAGTGRHGYTF
TRBV29-1 | CSARVTGATSTDTQYF
TRBV23-1 | CASSQDRRRETLEQYF